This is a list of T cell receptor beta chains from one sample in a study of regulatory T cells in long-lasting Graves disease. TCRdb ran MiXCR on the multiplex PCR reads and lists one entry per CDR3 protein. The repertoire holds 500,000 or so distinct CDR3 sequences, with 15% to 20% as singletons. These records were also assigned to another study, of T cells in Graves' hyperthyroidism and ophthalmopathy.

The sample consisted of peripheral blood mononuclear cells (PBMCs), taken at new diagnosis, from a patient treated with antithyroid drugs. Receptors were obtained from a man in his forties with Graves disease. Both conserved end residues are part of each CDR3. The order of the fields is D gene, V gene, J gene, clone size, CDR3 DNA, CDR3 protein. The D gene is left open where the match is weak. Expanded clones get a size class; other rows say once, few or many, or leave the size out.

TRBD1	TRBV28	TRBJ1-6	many	TGTGCCAGCAGTTTATTCCCCGGGACAGGGAATTCACCCCTCCACTTT	CASSLFPGTGNSPLHF
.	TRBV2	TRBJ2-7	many	TGTGCCAGCAGTATCACAGCGAACGAGCAGTACTTC	CASSITANEQYF
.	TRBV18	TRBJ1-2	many	TGTGCCAGCTCACCACTGGAGAGGTATGGCTACACCTTC	CASSPLERYGYTF
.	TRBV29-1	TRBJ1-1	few	TGCAGCGCCTACCAGGGCACTGAAGCTTTCTTT	CSAYQGTEAFF
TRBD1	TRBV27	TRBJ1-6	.	TGTGCCAGCAGTGCGCCGGGACAGGGCTCACCCCTCCACTTT	CASSAPGQGSPLHF
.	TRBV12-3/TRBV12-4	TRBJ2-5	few	TGTGCCAGCAGTATGACGGTATCGGAGACCCAGTACTTC	CASSMTVSETQYF
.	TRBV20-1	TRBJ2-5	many	TGCAGTGCTATGGACGGCCTCAAGGAGACCCAGTACTTC	CSAMDGLKETQYF
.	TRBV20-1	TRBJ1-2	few	TGCAGTGCCCCTAAGGGGGTTAATGGCTACACCTTC	CSAPKGVNGYTF
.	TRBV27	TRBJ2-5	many	TGTGCCAGCAGTTTGGTAGGGGGGGCGTACGAGACCCAGTACTTC	CASSLVGGAYETQYF
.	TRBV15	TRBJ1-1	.	TGTGCCACCAGCAGCCCGGGGGGTTTTAACACTGAAGCTTTCTTT	CATSSPGGFNTEAFF
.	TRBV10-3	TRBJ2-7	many	TGTGCCATCAGTGAGTCGTCAATCGGCTACGAGCAGTACTTC	CAISESSIGYEQYF
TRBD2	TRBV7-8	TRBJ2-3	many	TGTGCCAGCAGCCTGGGACTAGCGGGAGGGAGGCGGACAGATACGCAGTATTTT	CASSLGLAGGRRTDTQYF
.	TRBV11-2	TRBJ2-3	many	TGTGCCAGCAGCTTTGTGGGCCCAGATACGCAGTATTTT	CASSFVGPDTQYF
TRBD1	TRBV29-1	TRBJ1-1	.	TGCAGCGTCGGAGGACAGGCTACCGAAGCTTTCTTT	CSVGGQATEAFF
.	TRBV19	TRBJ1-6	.	TGTGCCAGTAGTATTAGCATGGATTCACCCCTCCACTTT	CASSISMDSPLHF
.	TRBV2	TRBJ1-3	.	TGTGCCAGCAGTAGACAGATCTCTGGAAACACCATATATTTT	CASSRQISGNTIYF
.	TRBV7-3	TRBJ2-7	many	TGTGCCAGCAGCTTAAACGGGGGCGGGTACTACGAGCAGTACTTC	CASSLNGGGYYEQYF
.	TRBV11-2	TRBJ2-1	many	TGTGCCAGCAGAGCTATATCCTCCTACAATGAGCAGTTCTTC	CASRAISSYNEQFF
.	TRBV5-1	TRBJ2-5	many	TGCGCCAGCAGCTTGGGTGGGAGAGCCAACGGAGAGACCCAGTACTTC	CASSLGGRANGETQYF
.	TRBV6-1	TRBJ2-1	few	TGTGCCAGCAGACAATCATTAGGGGCGTCCTACAATGAGCAGTTCTTC	CASRQSLGASYNEQFF
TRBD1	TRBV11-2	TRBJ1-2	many	TGTGCCAGCAGCCCGTGGGACAGGGTCGGCGGCTACACCTTC	CASSPWDRVGGYTF
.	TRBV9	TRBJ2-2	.	TGTGCCAGCAGCGTGGGGACCACCCCTCACACCGGGGAGCTGTTTTTT	CASSVGTTPHTGELFF
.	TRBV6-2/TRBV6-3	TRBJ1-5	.	TGTGCCAGCAGTGATTTAGGCACATATAGCAATCAGCCCCAGCATTTT	CASSDLGTYSNQPQHF
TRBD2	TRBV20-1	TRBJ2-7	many	TGCAGTGCTACCAGACTAGCGGGAAACTACGAGCAGTACTTC	CSATRLAGNYEQYF
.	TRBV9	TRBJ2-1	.	TGTGCCAGCAGCGAGGGGCTGCAGACCTACAATGAGCAGTTCTTC	CASSEGLQTYNEQFF
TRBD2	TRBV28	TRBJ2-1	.	TGTGCCAGCAGTTTTACGGGAGGACGGAATGAGCAGTTCTTC	CASSFTGGRNEQFF
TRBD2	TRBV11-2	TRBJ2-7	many	TGTGCCAGCAGCAAGCTAGCGGGAGAATTCGAGCAGTACTTC	CASSKLAGEFEQYF
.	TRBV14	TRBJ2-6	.	TGTGCCAGCAGCCCCCCCAGCACCTCTGGGGCCAACGTCCTGACTTTC	CASSPPSTSGANVLTF
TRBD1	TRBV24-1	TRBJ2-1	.	TGTGCCACCAGTGACCCGGGACAGGGGGCCGATGAGCAGTTCTTC	CATSDPGQGADEQFF
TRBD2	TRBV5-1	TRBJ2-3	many	TGCGCCAGCAGCTTGGAACTAGCGGGAGTGGATACGCAGTATTTT	CASSLELAGVDTQYF
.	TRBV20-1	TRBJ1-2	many	TGCAGTGCTGGGGACACCCCCTATGGCTACACCTTC	CSAGDTPYGYTF
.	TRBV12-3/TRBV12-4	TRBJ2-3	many	TGTGCCAGCAGTTCGGTGGGAGGCCGCACAGATACGCAGTATTTT	CASSSVGGRTDTQYF
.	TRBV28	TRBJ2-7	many	TGTGCCAGCAGTCTGAGCGGACCCACCTACGAGCAGTACTTC	CASSLSGPTYEQYF
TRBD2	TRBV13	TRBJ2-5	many	TGTGCCAGCAGCTTAGAAGGACTAGCGGGAGGGCGTGAGACCCAGTACTTC	CASSLEGLAGGRETQYF
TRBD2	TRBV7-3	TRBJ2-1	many	TGTGCCAGCAGCTCTCCTAGCGGGGCCTACAATGAGCAGTTCTTC	CASSSPSGAYNEQFF
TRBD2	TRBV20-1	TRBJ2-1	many	TGCAGTGCTAGAGATCAAGGCGGGAGGGCGATCTTC	CSARDQGGRAIF
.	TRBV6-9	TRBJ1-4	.	TGTGCCAGCAGTTACGGGGGACGTGGTGAAAAACTGTTTTTT	CASSYGGRGEKLFF
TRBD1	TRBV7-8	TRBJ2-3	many	TGTGCCAGCAGCCGAGCCGGGACAGGGAACACAGATACGCAGTATTTT	CASSRAGTGNTDTQYF
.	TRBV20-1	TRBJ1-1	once	TGCAGTGCTAGAGCCCCAGGGATTCCTGAAGCTTTCTTT	CSARAPGIPEAFF
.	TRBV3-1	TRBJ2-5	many	TGTGCCAGCAGCCAAAGAAAAGGCAGGGACGTGGAGACCCAGTACTTC	CASSQRKGRDVETQYF
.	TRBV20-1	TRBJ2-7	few	TGCAGTGCTAGAGGGAAAAACGAGCAGTACTTC	CSARGKNEQYF
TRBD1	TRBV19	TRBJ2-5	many	TGTGCCAGTAGTATCTATCAGGGGGCAGAGACCCAGTACTTC	CASSIYQGAETQYF
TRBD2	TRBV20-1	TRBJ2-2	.	TGCAGTCCCTATGGCGGGAGGGCCGCCGGGGAGCTGTTTTTT	CSPYGGRAAGELFF
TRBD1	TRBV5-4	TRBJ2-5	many	TGTGCCAGCAGTTTCGACAGGGGAGAGACCCAGTACTTC	CASSFDRGETQYF
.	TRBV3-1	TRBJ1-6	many	TGTGCCAGCAGCACCAATAATTCACCCCTCCACTTT	CASSTNNSPLHF
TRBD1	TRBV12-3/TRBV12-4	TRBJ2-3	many	TGTGCCAGCAGAGGGGACAGCCAAAGCACAGATACGCAGTATTTT	CASRGDSQSTDTQYF
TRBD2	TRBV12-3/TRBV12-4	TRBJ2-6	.	TGTGCCAGCAGTGCATCTAGCGGGAGGGACTCTGGGGCCAACGTCCTGACTTTC	CASSASSGRDSGANVLTF
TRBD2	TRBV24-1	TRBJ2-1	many	TGTGCCACCAGTGATTTCACTAGCGGGGCCTACAATGAGCAGTTCTTC	CATSDFTSGAYNEQFF
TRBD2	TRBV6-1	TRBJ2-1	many	TGTGCCACACGGACTAGCGGGAGTCCCTACAATGAGCAGTTCTTC	CATRTSGSPYNEQFF
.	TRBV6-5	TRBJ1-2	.	TGTGCCAGCAGTTCCCTCCCAGGGAACTATGGCTACACCTTC	CASSSLPGNYGYTF
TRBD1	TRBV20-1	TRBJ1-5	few	TGCAGTGCCCGGATGGACAGGGCGAGCAATCAGCCCCAGCATTTT	CSARMDRASNQPQHF
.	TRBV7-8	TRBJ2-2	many	TGTGCCAGCAGCAGAGTTACAGGGAGTAAAACCGGGGAGCTGTTTTTT	CASSRVTGSKTGELFF
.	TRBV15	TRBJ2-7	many	TGTGCCACCGGACCCTCCGGGGACTACGAGCAGTACTTC	CATGPSGDYEQYF
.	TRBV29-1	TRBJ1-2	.	TGCAGCGTTGAAGATCGGGCAGGGAGTATTCGACGGGGCTACACCTTC	CSVEDRAGSIRRGYTF
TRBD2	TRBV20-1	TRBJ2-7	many	TGCAGTGCTAGAGGCCTAGCGGGGTACGAGCAGTACTTC	CSARGLAGYEQYF
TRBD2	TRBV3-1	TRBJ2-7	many	TGTGCCAGCAGCCAAGGTTCGGGACTACCTCGGGGGGAGCAGTACTTC	CASSQGSGLPRGEQYF
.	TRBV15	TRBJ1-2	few	TGTGCCACCAGCAGAGAGACAGACTATGGCTACACCTTC	CATSRETDYGYTF